Presented here are 6 T cell receptor beta chains from one specimen sequenced in a study of identical twins. TCRdb used MiXCR to reprocess the 5' RACE reads, holding one entry per CDR3 protein. The top ten hold about 0.27% of the sample, which has 1,800,000 or so distinct CDR3 sequences, about 31% seen once. Sequencing was done on a sample of cord blood. The receptor set was obtained from a newborn girl in good health.

The V and J genes are TRBV20-1 and TRBJ2-1, with D unclear. Trimming cost V 3 bases and J 5 bases, with 8 bases left between them. CDR3 length: 12 residues. Germline CDR1 and CDR2: DFQATT and SNEGSKA (reference sequence). The CDR3 region is CSARGINNEQFF. CDR3 nucleotide sequence: TGCAGTGCTAGGGGGATTAACAATGAGCAGTTCTTC.

This clonotype was seen a few times. The genes are TRBV20-1 and TRBJ2-6; D is possibly TRBD1 (6 bases). This CDR3 has 16 residues. Trimming shortened V by 3 bases and J by 1 base, and 13 bases separated the two germline ends. CDR1 is DFQATT and CDR2 is SNEGSKA in the germline V gene (reference sequence). CDR3 DNA: TGCAGTGCTAGTATATCCCAGGGGTCTGGGGCCAACGTCCTGACTTTC. Residues: CSASISQGSGANVLTF.

The chain uses TRBV24-1 and TRBJ2-3, with D maybe TRBD2 (5 bases). Germline-derived CDR1 and CDR2 are KGHDR and SFDVKD. The CDR3 is made up of 11 amino acids. Trimming took off 5 bases at V and 10 bases at J, with 9 bases between the two ends. CDR3 sequence (DNA): TGTGCCACCAGTGCAGCGGATGCGCAGTATTTT. This sequence encodes CATSAADAQYF.

This chain joins TRBV2 and TRBJ1-5; no clear D. Trimming stripped 6 bases from V and 9 bases from J, with 21 bases between. CDR1 SNHLY and CDR2 FYNNEI come from the germline V gene. The CDR3 consists of 15 residues. The CDR3 here is CASSFREAPLGPQHF. DNA of the CDR3: TGTGCCAGCAGCTTCCGGGAGGCCCCCTTGGGGCCCCAGCATTTT.

Regarding this clonotype: One end of the junction fails to match germline, which may point to a read error. J is TRBJ2-7 and V is TRBV27; 9 nucleotides line up with TRBD1. The CDR3 is 17 amino acids. Germline values: CDR1 MNHEY, CDR2 SMNVEV (reference sequence). The CDR3 DNA is TGTGCCAGCAGTTTATCGATAAGACAGGGGGGCTCCTACAAGCAGTACTTC. It is translated as CASSLSIRQGGSYKQYF.

This clonotype was seen many times. CDR3 coding DNA: TGCAGTGCTAGAGATCGCGGTTCACCCCTCCACTTT. Translation gives CSARDRGSPLHF. The chain recombines TRBV20-1 with TRBJ1-6, with no clear D. The CDR3 contains 12 residues. Germline CDR1 reads DFQATT; CDR2 reads SNEGSKA (reference sequence). Trimming pared 0 bases from V and 9 bases from J, leaving 6 bases between.